A single sample is the source of the 28 T cell receptor beta chains below, sequenced in a study of neoadjuvant anti-PD-1 for oral cavity cancer. Produced via immunoSEQ multiplex PCR; TCRdb's table is partial and in-frame only. The table has around 13,000 clones, about 63% seen once; the top ten hold about 2.1%. Sequenced here: PBMCs, sampled before nivolumab (anti-PD-1) treatment. These TCRs come from a person aged 40-85 years with oral cavity squamous cell carcinoma.

The chain is built from TRBV19 and TRBJ1-2, with D uncertain. CDR1 is LNHDA, CDR2 SQIVND, per germline (reference sequence). Trimming took 5 bases from V and 10 from J, leaving 14 bases between them. This CDR3 comprises 12 residues. CDR3 bases: TGTGCCAGTAGTCCGTCGGGATTGGCCTACACCTTC. This codes for CASSPSGLAYTF.

The rearrangement links TRBV7-8 to TRBJ1-5; TRBD1 matches at 11 bases. The length of the CDR3 is 16 residues. Germline trimming cut 1 base from V and 5 bases from J; bases unmatched to any gene: 4. Germline V lookup: CDR1 SGHVS, CDR2 FQNEAQ. The CDR3 region has the DNA TGTGCCAGCAGCTTAGGACGGACAGGGGGCTATCAGCCCCAGCATTTT. It codes for CASSLGRTGGYQPQHF.

This clone came up once. This rearrangement joins TRBV29-1 to TRBJ2-7, with TRBD1 as a possible D gene (6 bases). Trimming took 6 bases from V and 2 from J, leaving 20 bases between them. The CDR3 covers 15 residues. CDR1 is SQVTM, CDR2 ANQGSEA, per germline. The CDR3 protein is CSVTPGVSVAYEQYF. CDR3 DNA sequence: TGCAGCGTGACCCCAGGGGTTTCGGTAGCCTACGAGCAGTACTTC.

V gene TRBV19 combines with J gene TRBJ2-1; 7 nucleotides match TRBD1. After removal of 5 bases from V and 0 bases from J, the junction contained 4 bases not matched to a gene. Germline assignment: CDR1 LNHDA and CDR2 SQIVND (reference sequence). The CDR3 loop spans 15 amino acids. The CDR3 nucleotides read TGTGCCAGTAGTCCGACAGGGAGCTCCTACAATGAGCAGTTCTTC. Encoded protein: CASSPTGSSYNEQFF.

The chain carries TRBV7-8 and TRBJ2-7; TRBD2 agrees at 7 bases. The CDR3 sequence is 13 residues long. V trimming: 7 bases; J trimming: 3 bases; junction bases outside the gene matches: 6. Germline CDR1 is SGHVS and CDR2 is FQNEAQ. In nucleotides, the CDR3 is TGTGCCAGCAAAGCGGGACCACTCTACGAGCAGTACTTC. Translating it yields CASKAGPLYEQYF.

The genes are TRBV12-5 and TRBJ2-7, with TRBD2 identical over 11 bases. The CDR3 contains 21 residues. Trimming cost V 0 bases and J 0 bases; bases outside gene matches: 16. Germline values: CDR1 LGHNT, CDR2 FRNRAP. DNA for the CDR3: TGTGCTAGTGGTTTGGTACAAGTTCCGATAGCGGGGGGGCCTAGCTCCTACGAGCAGTACTTC. It yields the protein CASGLVQVPIAGGPSSYEQYF. Supplemented by reference TRBV12-5 and TRBJ2-7, the full variable domain reads DARVTQTPRHKVTEMGQEVTMRCQPILGHNTVFWYRQTMMQGLELLAYFRNRAPLDDSGMPKDRFSAEMPDATLATLKIQPSEPRDSAVYFCASGLVQVPIAGGPSSYEQYFGPGTRLTVT.

This rearrangement joins TRBV6-5 to TRBJ1-6, with D possibly TRBD1 on 6 matching bases. V shed 8 bases and J shed 6 bases, with 14 bases lying between them. The CDR3 has 14 amino acids. Germline CDR1 is MNHEY and CDR2 is SVGAGI. The DNA of the CDR3 is TGTGCCAGCGGGGGGAGACAGGCTAATTCACCCCTCCACTTT. Residues: CASGGRQANSPLHF.

The rearrangement links TRBV11-2 to TRBJ2-7; no clear D gene. The germline V gene has CDR1 SGHAT and CDR2 FQNNGV. The CDR3 has 14 residues. V lost 1 base and J 3 bases, leaving 10 bases between the germline ends. CDR3 in amino acids: CASSLGGALYEQYF. CDR3 sequence (DNA): TGTGCCAGCAGCTTAGGAGGAGCCCTCTACGAGCAGTACTTC.

J is TRBJ1-1 and V is TRBV6-5; D might be TRBD1 (5 bases). This CDR3 spans 16 amino acids. The germline V gene has CDR1 MNHEY and CDR2 SVGAGI. The germline V and J ends were trimmed by 0 bases and 7 bases, with 18 bases remaining between them. In DNA, the CDR3 is TGTGCCAGCAGTTACTCGGCGGCCTCAGGGCAGCATGAAGCTTTCTTT. This encodes CASSYSAASGQHEAFF.

For the CDR3, the DNA is TGTGCCAGCAGGAGGGGACTAGCGGATGAGCAGTTCTTC. This sequence encodes CASRRGLADEQFF. The rearrangement links TRBV28 to TRBJ2-1, with 11 nucleotides matching TRBD2. Germline V gives CDR1 MDHEN, CDR2 SYDVKM. The V and J ends lost 6 bases and 8 bases, in that order; junction bases with no gene match: 3. CDR3 size: 13 residues.

This clone was detected only a few times. The rearrangement joins TRBV7-3 to TRBJ2-3, with 7 bases identical to TRBD1. The trim removed 5 bases at V and 2 bases at J, leaving 7 bases unmatched. This CDR3 spans 15 amino acids. Germline CDR1 and CDR2: SGHTA and FQGTGA. This CDR3 reads CASSVSGTDTDTQYF. The CDR3 DNA is TGTGCCAGCAGCGTCTCCGGGACAGACACAGATACGCAGTATTTT.

This rearrangement joins TRBV9 to TRBJ2-1, with D maybe TRBD2 (6 bases). Between the trimmed V and J ends, which lost 4 bases and 0 bases, there was a span of 17 bases. CDR3 size: 17 residues. Per germline, CDR1 SGDLS and CDR2 YYNGEE. In DNA form, the CDR3 reads TGTGCCAGCAGCCCCCACCCGGAGGGAAGCTCCTACAATGAGCAGTTCTTC. This codes for CASSPHPEGSSYNEQFF.

The rearrangement uses TRBV19 and TRBJ1-3, with D unclear. The CDR3 is 14 residues long. The V gene's germline CDR1 is LNHDA and CDR2 SQIVND (reference sequence). V gave up 3 bases and J gave up 5 bases, with 11 bases separating them. CDR3 residues: CASSIRGTRNTIYF. For the CDR3, the DNA is TGTGCCAGTAGTATCCGGGGAACGAGAAACACCATATATTTT.

The chain is built from TRBV19 and TRBJ1-2; D gene unclear. CDR3 size: 12 residues. Germline V CDR1 and CDR2: LNHDA, SQIVND (reference sequence). V was clipped by 1 base and J by 3 bases, with 3 bases between them. CDR3 in amino acids: CASSIADYGYTF. CDR3 bases: TGTGCCAGTAGTATAGCGGACTATGGCTACACCTTC.

Turning to this clone: Compared with germline, one end of the junction differs, possibly owing to a read error. The genes are TRBV6-1 and TRBJ1-3, with TRBD1 as a possible D gene (5 bases). This CDR3 contains 15 residues. The V gene's germline CDR1 is MNHNS and CDR2 SASEGT. For the CDR3, the DNA is TGTGCCAGCACTGAACCTCCCGGGGGGGGAAACACCATATATTTT. This translates into CASTEPPGGGNTIYF.

The gene calls are TRBV2 and TRBJ2-2; D gene uncertain. Between the trimmed V and J ends, which lost 5 bases and 4 bases, there was a span of 5 bases. CDR3 length: 12 amino acids. Germline assignment: CDR1 SNHLY and CDR2 FYNNEI. The CDR3 is CASSPVTGELFF. The CDR3 DNA follows: TGTGCCAGCAGTCCCGTCACCGGGGAGCTGTTTTTT.

This clone was observed once. The chain carries TRBV5-6 and TRBJ2-5; 7 bases match TRBD2. Germline CDR1 is SGHDT and CDR2 is YYEEEE. The CDR3 loop spans 17 amino acids. The V segment lost 3 bases and the J segment 5 bases; nucleotides outside the gene matches: 16. The CDR3 nucleotides read TGTGCCAGCAGCTCTCGTGAGCGGGATCGGTTTATGGAGACCCAGTACTTC. Translation: CASSSRERDRFMETQYF.

V and J are TRBV5-8 and TRBJ1-1; D is ambiguous. The V gene's germline CDR1 is SGHTS and CDR2 YDEGEE. CDR3 length: 11 amino acids. Between the trimmed V and J ends, which lost 1 base and 9 bases, there was a span of 7 bases. The CDR3 DNA reads as TGTGCCAGCAGCTTGCGGACTCAAGCTTTCTTT. Its translation: CASSLRTQAFF.

The CDR3 DNA reads as TGTGCCAGCAGCTTGGAGCGAAATCAGCCCCAGCATTTT. It specifies CASSLERNQPQHF. The chain combines TRBV5-4 with TRBJ1-5; D unresolved. The ends were cut back, 0 bases at V and 4 bases at J, with 5 bases in the middle. The CDR3 loop spans 13 amino acids. CDR1 and CDR2 from the germline V gene are SGHNT and YYREEE (reference sequence).

This chain connects TRBV28 to TRBJ2-4; D may be TRBD1 (5 bases). Between the trimmed V and J ends, which lost 6 bases and 11 bases, there was a span of 8 bases. CDR1 and CDR2 from the germline V gene are MDHEN and SYDVKM. This CDR3 contains 10 residues. The CDR3 sequence: CASSRAVQYF. The DNA for the CDR3 is TGTGCCAGCAGCAGGGCGGTTCAGTACTTC.

V and J are TRBV6-5 and TRBJ1-5, with 8 bases aligning to TRBD1. Germline assignment: CDR1 MNHEY and CDR2 SVGAGI. The CDR3 is 15 amino acids. V lost 2 bases and J lost 3; bases outside the gene matches: 3. The CDR3, as DNA: TGTGCCAGCAGTTACGGGCAGGGGGCCAATCAGCCCCAGCATTTT. Its translation: CASSYGQGANQPQHF.

The rearrangement uses TRBV5-1 and TRBJ1-1; D is undetermined. CDR1 is SGHRS and CDR2 is YFSETQ in the germline V gene. V dropped 4 bases and J dropped 3 bases, with 10 bases sitting between them. This CDR3 is 13 amino acids long. CDR3 residues: CASSLEGHTEAFF. As DNA, the CDR3 is TGCGCCAGCAGCCTGGAAGGGCACACTGAAGCTTTCTTT.

The chain has TRBV19 and TRBJ2-3, with 8 bases that match TRBD1. J gave up 3 bases and V 6 bases, and 5 bases lay outside the gene matches. The V gene's germline CDR1 is LNHDA and CDR2 SQIVND (reference sequence). The CDR3 length is 14 residues. The CDR3 loop reads CASRVTGATDTQYF. CDR3 DNA: TGTGCCAGTAGGGTGACAGGGGCAACAGATACGCAGTATTTT.

The genes are TRBV29-1 and TRBJ1-2; TRBD1 agrees at 11 bases. The CDR3 runs to 14 residues. V dropped 4 bases and J dropped 7; count of bases not matched to a gene: 8. Germline V lookup: CDR1 SQVTM, CDR2 ANQGSEA. CDR3 DNA sequence: TGCAGCGTTGCGACGGACAGGGGGCAGTTTGGCTACACCTTC. Its translation: CSVATDRGQFGYTF.

The chain uses TRBV18 and TRBJ1-2, with D tentatively TRBD1 (6 bases). The CDR3 consists of 17 residues. Germline-derived CDR1 and CDR2 are KGHSH and LQKENI. Trimming removed 1 base from V and 0 bases from J, with 15 bases in between. CDR3 sequence (DNA): TGTGCCAGCTCACCACGTACTCAGGGGCGAGCTAACTATGGCTACACCTTC. Its protein product is CASSPRTQGRANYGYTF.

This chain links TRBV30 with TRBJ2-1, with 14 positions matching TRBD2. Germline CDR1 GTSNPN, CDR2 SVGIG (reference sequence). The CDR3 is 13 amino acids. V lost 3 bases, J lost 13 bases, and 5 bases stayed unmatched. In nucleotides, the CDR3 is TGTGCCTGGAGCCTGGGACTAGCGGGAGCTCAGTTCTTC. Amino acid sequence: CAWSLGLAGAQFF. The variable domain in full, completed from reference TRBV30 and TRBJ2-1, reads SQTIHQWPATLVQPVGSPLSLECTVEGTSNPNLYWYRQAAGRGLQLLFYSVGIGQISSEVPQNLSASRPQDRQFILSSKKLLLSDSGFYLCAWSLGLAGAQFFGPGTRLTVL.

The chain joins TRBV6-5 to TRBJ1-2, with D unclear. The CDR3 runs to 13 residues. Germline lookup yields CDR1 MNHEY and CDR2 SVGAGI. Trimming left V 5 bases short and J 4 bases short, with 11 bases between. The CDR3 is CASSPGQSYGYTF. Here the CDR3 DNA reads TGTGCCAGCAGTCCGGGCCAATCCTATGGCTACACCTTC.

This chain links TRBV9 with TRBJ1-1; TRBD1 might be the D (5 bases). Germline lookup yields CDR1 SGDLS and CDR2 YYNGEE. The CDR3 is 15 residues long. V lost 1 base to trimming and J lost 5 bases, with 15 bases between them. CDR3 nucleotides: TGTGCCAGCAGCGTATCTCGGGACTCCCAGACTGAAGCTTTCTTT. Protein: CASSVSRDSQTEAFF.